This T cell receptor beta chain derives from a study of blood T cell repertoires in COVID-19. This table comes from immunoSEQ multiplex PCR, and its TCRdb copy is limited to in-frame clones, with some not included. The sample shows 200,000 to 300,000 clones, 70% to 75% of them seen only once. The CDR3 covers 13 residues. The germline CDR1 and CDR2 sequences are SGHTA and FQGNSA. Trimming shortened V by 5 bases and J by 7 bases, and 9 bases separated the two germline ends. This chain links TRBV7-2 with TRBJ1-6, with no clear D. This receptor was obtained from a woman aged 80 or over with acute or convalescent COVID-19. Input material: peripheral blood. The CDR3 DNA reads TGTGCCAGCAGCACACAGCAGAATTCACCCCTCCACTTT. This translates into CASSTQQNSPLHF.